The 10 T cell receptor beta chains below come from one sample, sequenced in a study of shared clonotypes between healthy human individuals. TCRdb's copy holds only in-frame clones and misses some; the assay was immunoSEQ multiplex PCR. The sample yields more than 500,000 clones, 85% to 95% seen once. Naive CD8 isolation took CD45RO-negative cells positively selected for CCR7 and excluded terminally differentiated effector memory CD45RA+ cells. Source material: naive CD8+ T cells sorted from blood. The receptors originated from a woman aged 30 to 39 in good health.

This rearrangement joins TRBV27 to TRBJ2-3; 7 bases align to TRBD2. The CDR3 is made up of 14 amino acids. The junction had 6 bases not matched to a gene; V was cut back by 6 bases and J by 3 bases. Per the germline V gene, CDR1 is MNHEY and CDR2 is SMNVEV (reference sequence). CDR3 bases: TGTGCCAGCAGGGAAGGGGAGGGAACAGATACGCAGTATTTT. It specifies CASREGEGTDTQYF.

The chain is built from TRBV5-4 and TRBJ2-7, with no clear D. Deletions cut 2 bases from V and 5 bases from J, with 8 bases between. Looked up from germline, CDR1 is SGHNT and CDR2 is YYREEE (reference sequence). This CDR3 comprises 12 residues. CDR3 sequence: CASSFDKNEQYF. The CDR3 nucleotides read TGTGCCAGCAGCTTTGACAAGAACGAGCAGTACTTC.

This clone has only one observation. This chain joins TRBV6-1 and TRBJ2-7; TRBD1 is a possible D gene (6 bases). Germline V gene lookup returns CDR1 MNHNS and CDR2 SASEGT. The CDR3 is made up of 15 amino acids. The V end was cut by 3 bases, the J end by 2 bases, with 14 bases between. The DNA of the CDR3 is TGTGCCAGCAGTGACAGGGACACACTAACCTACGAGCAGTACTTC. It specifies CASSDRDTLTYEQYF.

V usage is TRBV14 and J usage is TRBJ2-7; D is perhaps TRBD1 (6 bases). The CDR3 is 16 residues long. V lost 0 bases and J 0 bases, leaving 12 bases between the germline ends. Germline CDR1 SGHDN, CDR2 FVKESK. In DNA, the CDR3 is TGTGCCAGCAGCCAAGATGGCCAGGGGAGCTCCTACGAGCAGTACTTC. It encodes CASSQDGQGSSYEQYF.

The chain uses TRBV2 and TRBJ1-2; TRBD1 might be the D (6 bases). CDR3 length equals 13 residues. V was clipped by 9 bases and J by 1 base, with 12 bases between them. CDR1 is SNHLY, CDR2 FYNNEI, per germline. This CDR3 reads CARDRLDNYGYTF. CDR3 nucleotide sequence: TGTGCCAGAGACAGGCTCGATAACTATGGCTACACCTTC.

The chain has TRBV7-9 and TRBJ2-5; no firm D call. The germline gives CDR1 SEHNR, CDR2 FQNEAQ (reference sequence). Trimming shortened V by 0 bases and J by 2 bases, and 13 bases separated the two germline ends. The CDR3 totals 16 residues. The CDR3 DNA reads TGTGCCAGCAGCTTAGCCCCCCTGGGAAGGCAAGAGACCCAGTACTTC. Translating gives CASSLAPLGRQETQYF. Using reference TRBV7-9 and TRBJ2-5 for the parts outside the CDR3, the full variable domain is DTGVSQNPRHKITKRGQNVTFRCDPISEHNRLYWYRQTLGQGPEFLTYFQNEAQLEKSRLLSDRFSAERPKGSFSTLEIQRTEQGDSAMYLCASSLAPLGRQETQYFGPGTRLLVL.

This clone has more than one count but fewer than ten. This sequence joins TRBV30 and TRBJ1-2, with TRBD1 matching over 9 bases. CDR1 and CDR2 from the germline V gene are GTSNPN and SVGIG (reference sequence). With 8 bases clipped from V and 8 bases from J, the junction kept 9 bases outside the gene matches. The CDR3 runs 12 residues. The CDR3 DNA sequence: TGTGCCGGTCCGGGACAGGGCGGAGGCTACACCTTC. It yields the protein CAGPGQGGGYTF.

The rearrangement uses TRBV19 and TRBJ2-7; 10 nucleotides align to TRBD1. The CDR3 consists of 15 residues. Germline assignment: CDR1 LNHDA and CDR2 SQIVND (reference sequence). Trimming at V came to 3 bases and at J to 2 bases, leaving 4 bases not matched to a gene. The CDR3 DNA is TGTGCCAGTAGTATTAGGGACAGGGGAACCTACGAGCAGTACTTC. This codes for CASSIRDRGTYEQYF. The whole variable domain, remainder taken from reference TRBV19 and TRBJ2-7, is DGGITQSPKYLFRKEGQNVTLSCEQNLNHDAMYWYRQDPGQGLRLIYYSQIVNDFQKGDIAEGYSVSREKKESFPLTVTSAQKNPTAFYLCASSIRDRGTYEQYFGPGTRLTVT.

The V and J genes are TRBV13 and TRBJ2-7; 10 bases align to TRBD2. Looked up from germline, CDR1 is PRHDT and CDR2 is FYEKMQ (reference sequence). This CDR3 is 16 amino acids long. V was pared by 6 bases and J by 0 bases, with 8 bases of the junction left unmatched. CDR3 nucleotide sequence: TGTGCCAGCAGACAAACGGGACTAGCGACCTCCTACGAGCAGTACTTC. It specifies CASRQTGLATSYEQYF. Using reference TRBV13 and TRBJ2-7 for the parts outside the CDR3, the full variable domain is AAGVIQSPRHLIKEKRETATLKCYPIPRHDTVYWYQQGPGQDPQFLISFYEKMQSDKGSIPDRFSAQQFSDYHSELNMSSLELGDSALYFCASRQTGLATSYEQYFGPGTRLTVT.

This clone was seen just once. The CDR3 loop reads CASSFFRRESSYNEQFF. The CDR3 DNA follows: TGTGCCAGCAGCTTTTTCAGGCGGGAGAGCTCCTACAATGAGCAGTTCTTC. The chain is built from TRBV7-6 and TRBJ2-1; 7 bases align to TRBD2. Germline CDR1 SGHVS, CDR2 FNYEAQ. The length of the CDR3 is 17 residues. The V and J ends lost 3 bases and 0 bases, in that order; junction bases with no gene match: 8.